The 20 T cell receptor beta chains below were found in one sample sequenced in a study of blood T cell repertoires in COVID-19 (dated by TCRdb to 2020 to 2021). Preparation of the library involved the immunoSEQ multiplex PCR assay. TCRdb took over this immuneACCESS table, retaining in-frame rearrangements with V and J assigned. Such tables are incomplete; in checked studies, under half of the missing clones stem from an unresolved V gene, and the remainder is unexplained. This sample comprises hundreds of thousands of clones, 80% to 90% of them detected only once. The ten largest make up approximately 4.5% of the sample. Specimen: PBMCs or T cells enriched from blood (not recorded which). These receptors were collected from a man aged 25 to 45 with acute COVID-19.

Note on this clone: Other DNA sequences in this sample translate to the same CDR3. The genes are TRBV12-3 or TRBV12-4 and TRBJ1-2; TRBD1 agrees at 7 bases. The CDR3 consists of 11 residues. After removal of 4 bases from V and 7 bases from J, the junction contained 0 bases not matched to a gene. CDR3 region: CASSYRGGYTF. The DNA of the CDR3 is TGTGCCAGCAGTTACAGGGGTGGCTACACCTTC.

The chain carries TRBV6-5 and TRBJ1-1; maybe TRBD1 (6 bases). The CDR3 totals 11 residues. The ends were cut back, 8 bases at V and 4 bases at J, with 8 bases in the middle. Looked up from germline, CDR1 is MNHEY and CDR2 is SVGAGI. Written as DNA, the CDR3 is TGTGCCAGCCAGGGGCCCACTGAAGCTTTCTTT. This encodes CASQGPTEAFF.

In the case of this clone: Germline is not matched at one junction end, which may reflect a read error. The V and J genes are TRBV5-1 and TRBJ2-1, with a tentative D call TRBD1 (5 bases). The CDR3 is made up of 15 amino acids. In germline, CDR1 is SGHRS, CDR2 YFSETQ. CDR3 nucleotides: TGTGCCAGCAACCGTATTGGGGCGTCCTACAATGAGCAGTTCTTC. This sequence encodes CASNRIGASYNEQFF. The full variable domain, completed using reference TRBV5-1 and TRBJ2-1, is KAGVTQTPRYLIKTRGQQVTLSCSPISGHRSVSWYQQTPGQGLQFLFEYFSETQRNKGNFPGRFSGRQFSNSRSEMNVSTLELGDSALYLCASNRIGASYNEQFFGPGTRLTVL.

This chain uses TRBV19 with TRBJ2-2; 10 nucleotides match TRBD2. Trimming cost V 1 base and J 5 bases; bases outside gene matches: 10. Per the germline V gene, CDR1 is LNHDA and CDR2 is SQIVND (reference sequence). The CDR3 runs 18 residues. The CDR3 loop is CASSIAPASGSWTGELFF. The CDR3 coding sequence is TGTGCCAGTAGTATAGCCCCCGCTAGCGGGAGTTGGACCGGGGAGCTGTTTTTT.

CDR3 nucleotides: TGTGCCAGCAGCGTAGGACAGGTTGGGACCACCGGGGAGCTGTTTTTT. As protein: CASSVGQVGTTGELFF. The V call is TRBV9, the J call TRBJ2-2; D is possibly TRBD1 (6 bases). The CDR3 totals 16 residues. Trimming took off 0 bases at V and 4 bases at J, with 13 bases between the two ends. The germline gives CDR1 SGDLS, CDR2 YYNGEE.

The CDR3 sequence is CASSSWGQGSADTQYF. For the CDR3, the DNA is TGTGCCAGCAGTTCGTGGGGGCAGGGGAGTGCAGATACGCAGTATTTT. The chain couples TRBV27 to TRBJ2-3; D may be TRBD1 (6 bases). Deletions cut 4 bases from V and 4 bases from J, with 18 bases between. Germline values: CDR1 MNHEY, CDR2 SMNVEV (reference sequence). CDR3 size: 16 residues.

J is TRBJ2-2 and V is TRBV24-1, with D maybe TRBD2 (5 bases). The CDR3 has 16 residues. CDR1 is KGHDR and CDR2 is SFDVKD in the germline V gene. Trimming left V 6 bases short and J 4 bases short, with 17 bases between. The CDR3 DNA reads TGTGCCACCAGTTCACGGACTGGGCCGACCACCGGGGAGCTGTTTTTT. Amino acids: CATSSRTGPTTGELFF.

The genes are TRBV12-5 and TRBJ1-1; D is uncertain. Trimming left V 1 base short and J 7 bases short, with 7 bases between. The CDR3 consists of 12 residues. CDR1 is LGHNT and CDR2 is FRNRAP in the germline V gene. CDR3 in DNA: TGTGCTAGTGGTTTGGGACAAGGTGAAGCTTTCTTT. Translation gives CASGLGQGEAFF. The full variable domain, with the rest looked up from reference TRBV12-5 and TRBJ1-1, is DARVTQTPRHKVTEMGQEVTMRCQPILGHNTVFWYRQTMMQGLELLAYFRNRAPLDDSGMPKDRFSAEMPDATLATLKIQPSEPRDSAVYFCASGLGQGEAFFGQGTRLTVV.

The chain is built from TRBV18 and TRBJ1-2; no reliable D call. The CDR3 extends over 16 amino acids. Trimming took 3 bases from V and 1 from J, leaving 15 bases between them. The germline gives CDR1 KGHSH, CDR2 LQKENI. CDR3 coding DNA: TGTGCCAGCTCACCTATGGGCCAGAACTTTAACTATGGCTACACCTTC. It translates to CASSPMGQNFNYGYTF.

The chain is built from TRBV10-1 and TRBJ1-2; TRBD1 matches at 8 bases. The germline CDR1 and CDR2 sequences are WNHNN and SYGVQD (reference sequence). V trimming: 6 bases; J trimming: 7 bases; junction bases outside the gene matches: 10. The CDR3 is 14 residues long. The CDR3 bases are TGCGCCAGCAGAGGGACAGGACCGTTGGGTGGCTACACCTTC. Translating it yields CASRGTGPLGGYTF.

The rearrangement joins TRBV27 to TRBJ2-1; D is undetermined. V was trimmed by 2 bases and J by 5 bases, leaving 4 bases between them. This CDR3 contains 12 residues. Germline V CDR1 and CDR2: MNHEY, SMNVEV (reference sequence). The CDR3 sequence: CASSLDNNEQFF. The CDR3 bases are TGTGCCAGCAGTTTAGACAACAATGAGCAGTTCTTC.

This chain connects TRBV7-6 to TRBJ1-2; TRBD1 agrees at 7 bases. This CDR3 has 16 amino acids. CDR1 SGHVS and CDR2 FNYEAQ come from the germline V gene. With 5 bases clipped from V and 8 bases from J, the junction kept 17 bases outside the gene matches. Written as DNA, the CDR3 is TGTGCCAGCAGCCCTACTTCCGGGACAGATAGTAGAGGCTACACCTTC. Its protein is CASSPTSGTDSRGYTF.

This chain connects TRBV11-2 to TRBJ2-1; D ambiguous. CDR1 is SGHAT, CDR2 FQNNGV, per germline. V gave up 6 bases and J gave up 10 bases, with 19 bases separating them. The CDR3 consists of 14 residues. In DNA form, the CDR3 reads TGTGCCAGCAGGGGCTTTGATCATCAGGAAGAGCAGTTCTTC. It encodes CASRGFDHQEEQFF. Looking up the rest from reference TRBV11-2 and TRBJ2-1 gives the full variable domain: EAGVAQSPRYKIIEKRQSVAFWCNPISGHATLYWYQQILGQGPKLLIQFQNNGVVDDSQLPKDRFSAERLKGVDSTLKIQPAKLEDSAVYLCASRGFDHQEEQFFGPGTRLTVL.

The chain links TRBV7-7 to TRBJ2-4; D possibly corresponds to TRBD2 (6 bases). Trimming stripped 8 bases from V and 0 bases from J, with 14 bases between. The CDR3 has 15 amino acids. Germline V gene lookup returns CDR1 SSHAT and CDR2 FNYEAQ (reference sequence). Here the CDR3 reads CASLGRGLAKNIQYF. CDR3 bases: TGTGCCAGCTTAGGCCGGGGACTAGCCAAAAACATTCAGTACTTC.

The J gene is TRBJ1-2, the V gene TRBV7-9, with no clear D. Deletions cut 4 bases from V and 7 bases from J, with 10 bases between. CDR3 size: 12 residues. Germline assignment: CDR1 SEHNR and CDR2 FQNEAQ (reference sequence). The CDR3 protein is CASSSAGVGYTF. The DNA for the CDR3 is TGTGCCAGCAGCTCCGCCGGGGTTGGCTACACCTTC.

The rearrangement links TRBV5-4 to TRBJ1-2; tentative D call: TRBD1 (5 bases). This CDR3 spans 15 amino acids. Trimming pared 2 bases from V and 8 bases from J, leaving 19 bases between. From germline, CDR1 is SGHNT and CDR2 YYREEE (reference sequence). CDR3 region: CASSFFGVGQGGYTF. CDR3 nucleotide sequence: TGTGCCAGCAGCTTTTTCGGTGTAGGGCAGGGAGGCTACACCTTC.

This clone was seen more than once but under ten times. DNA for the CDR3: TGTGCCAGTAGGCTCCGTTACAGGCCCACCGGGGAGCTGTTTTTT. Protein sequence: CASRLRYRPTGELFF. The chain is built from TRBV19 and TRBJ2-2, with D perhaps TRBD1 (5 bases). The CDR3 is made up of 15 amino acids. Trimming shortened V by 6 bases and J by 4 bases, and 15 bases separated the two germline ends. Germline V lookup: CDR1 LNHDA, CDR2 SQIVND (reference sequence).

The V call is TRBV7-6, the J call TRBJ1-2; a possible D gene is TRBD1 (6 bases). The CDR3 is made up of 12 amino acids. V lost 4 bases, J lost 4 bases, and 7 bases lay in between. CDR1 is SGHVS and CDR2 is FNYEAQ in the germline V gene. Written as DNA, the CDR3 is TGTGCCAGCAGCTCGACAGGCTATGGCTACACCTTC. Its translation is CASSSTGYGYTF. The variable domain in full, completed from reference TRBV7-6 and TRBJ1-2, reads GAGVSQSPRYKVTKRGQDVALRCDPISGHVSLYWYRQALGQGPEFLTYFNYEAQQDKSGLPNDRFSAERPEGSISTLTIQRTEQRDSAMYRCASSSTGYGYTFGSGTRLTVV.

This chain joins TRBV6-5 and TRBJ2-1, with 9 positions matching TRBD2. The CDR3 runs to 12 residues. Germline CDR1 and CDR2: MNHEY and SVGAGI. Trimming took 2 bases from V and 15 from J; bases not matched to a gene: 5. Written as DNA, the CDR3 is TGTGCCAGCAGTTACGGCGGGGGGGTTCCGTTCTTC. Translating it yields CASSYGGGVPFF.

The rearrangement links TRBV6-8 to TRBJ2-2; 10 bases agree with TRBD1. Germline loops: CDR1 MNHGY, CDR2 SAAAGT. The trim removed 5 bases at V and 2 bases at J, leaving 26 bases unmatched. The CDR3 length is 23 residues. The CDR3 region is CASSLPEGPDRGRGMANTGELFF. Here the CDR3 DNA reads TGTGCCAGCAGTCTCCCCGAGGGGCCAGACAGGGGGCGTGGAATGGCCAACACCGGGGAGCTGTTTTTT.